The entry that follows covers one T cell receptor beta chain sequence. Its specificity is not known. One end of the junction fails to match germline, which may point to a read error. UMIs and sample barcodes were carried by the TCR alpha and TCR beta cDNA libraries that 5'RACE produced using constant-segment primers. A single record per CDR3 protein comes from TCRdb applying MiXCR to the 5' RACE reads. This table holds 350,000 to 500,000 distinct CDR3 sequences, about a sixth found once. This CDR3 contains 14 residues. The source of the sample is a study of T-cell memory formation after mild COVID-19. Findings of the study overall: Day 15 to 85 contracting clones showed balanced CD4/CD8; day 15 to 37 expanders favored CD4+. Second-wave clones reaching peak frequency on day 37 lacked confirmed SARS-CoV-2 specificity.

This sequence was found in a man younger than 35 who had mild COVID-19 (a few samples of this study predate the infection). Cell type and time point are not known. J is TRBJ1-1 and V is TRBV12-3 or TRBV12-4; 8 positions agree with TRBD1. The sample consisted of PBMCs or a T cell subset sorted from them (not recorded which). The CDR3 spells CTSSFTRGLAEAFF. CDR3 bases: TGTACCAGCAGTTTCACCAGGGGGCTTGCTGAAGCTTTCTTT.